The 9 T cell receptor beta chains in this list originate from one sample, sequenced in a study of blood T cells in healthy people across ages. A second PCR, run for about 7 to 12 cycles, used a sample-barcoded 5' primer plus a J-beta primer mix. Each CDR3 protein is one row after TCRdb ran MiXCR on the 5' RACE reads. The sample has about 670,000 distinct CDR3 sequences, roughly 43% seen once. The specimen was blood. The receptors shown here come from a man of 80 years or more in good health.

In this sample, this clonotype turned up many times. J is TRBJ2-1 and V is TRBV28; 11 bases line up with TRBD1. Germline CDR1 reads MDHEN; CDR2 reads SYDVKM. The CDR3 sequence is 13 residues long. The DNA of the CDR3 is TGTGGAATAGGACAGGGGGCGGGAAATGAGCAGTTCTTC. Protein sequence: CGIGQGAGNEQFF. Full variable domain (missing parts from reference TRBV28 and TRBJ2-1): DVKVTQSSRYLVKRTGEKVFLECVQDMDHENMFWYRQDPGLGLRLIYFSYDVKMKEKGDIPEGYSVSREKKERFSLILESASTNQTSMYLCGIGQGAGNEQFFGPGTRLTVL.

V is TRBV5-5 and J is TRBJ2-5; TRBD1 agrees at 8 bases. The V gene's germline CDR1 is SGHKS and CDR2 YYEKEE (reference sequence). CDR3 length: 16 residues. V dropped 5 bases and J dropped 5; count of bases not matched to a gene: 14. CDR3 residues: CASSIYPTGVGETQYF. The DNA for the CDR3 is TGTGCCAGCAGTATTTACCCGACAGGGGTGGGCGAGACCCAGTACTTC.

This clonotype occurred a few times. CDR3 in amino acids: CASSQGWGGYNEQFF. The CDR3 bases are TGTGCCAGCAGCCAGGGGTGGGGGGGGTACAATGAGCAGTTCTTC. The chain is built from TRBV3-1 and TRBJ2-1; 7 bases align to TRBD2. This CDR3 contains 15 residues. Trimming cost V 3 bases and J 4 bases; bases outside gene matches: 6. The germline V gene encodes CDR1 LGHDT and CDR2 YNNKEL (reference sequence).

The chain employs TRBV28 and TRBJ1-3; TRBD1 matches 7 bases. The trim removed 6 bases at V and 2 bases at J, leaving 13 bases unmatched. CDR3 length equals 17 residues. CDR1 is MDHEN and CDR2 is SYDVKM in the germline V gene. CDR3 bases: TGTGCCAGCAGCCCTCCACAGGGGTTCTCGGCTGGAAACACCATATATTTT. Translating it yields CASSPPQGFSAGNTIYF.

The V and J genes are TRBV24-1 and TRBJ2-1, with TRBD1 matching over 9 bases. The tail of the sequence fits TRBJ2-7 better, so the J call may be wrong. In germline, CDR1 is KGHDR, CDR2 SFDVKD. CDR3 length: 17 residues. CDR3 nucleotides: TGTGCCACCAGTGATTCAAGTACAGGGGGCTCCTACAATGAGCAGTACTTC. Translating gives CATSDSSTGGSYNEQYF.

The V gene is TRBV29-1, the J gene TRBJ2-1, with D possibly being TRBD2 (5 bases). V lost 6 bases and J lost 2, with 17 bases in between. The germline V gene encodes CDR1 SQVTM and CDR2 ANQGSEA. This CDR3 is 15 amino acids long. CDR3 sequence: CSVGVAFSPYNEQFF. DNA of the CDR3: TGCAGCGTCGGGGTGGCTTTTTCGCCCTACAATGAGCAGTTCTTC.

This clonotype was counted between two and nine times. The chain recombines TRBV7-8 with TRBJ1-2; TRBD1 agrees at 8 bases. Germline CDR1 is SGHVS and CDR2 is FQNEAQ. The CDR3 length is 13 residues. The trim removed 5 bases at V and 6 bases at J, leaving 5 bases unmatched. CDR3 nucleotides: TGTGCCAGCAGCCCGCGACAGGGGCATGGCTACACCTTC. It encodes CASSPRQGHGYTF.

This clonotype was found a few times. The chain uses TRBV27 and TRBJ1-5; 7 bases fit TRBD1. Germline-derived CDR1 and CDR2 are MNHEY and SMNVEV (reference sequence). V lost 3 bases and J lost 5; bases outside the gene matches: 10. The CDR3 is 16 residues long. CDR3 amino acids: CASSFSLTGMHQPQHF. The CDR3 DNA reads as TGTGCCAGCAGTTTCAGCCTGACAGGGATGCATCAGCCCCAGCATTTT.

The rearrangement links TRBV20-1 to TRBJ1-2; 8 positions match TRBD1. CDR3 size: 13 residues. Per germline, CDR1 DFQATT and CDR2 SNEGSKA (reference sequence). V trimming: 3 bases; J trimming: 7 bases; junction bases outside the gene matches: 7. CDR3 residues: CSASNRGYGGYTF. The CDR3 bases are TGCAGTGCTAGCAACAGGGGGTATGGTGGCTACACCTTC.